This entry describes one T cell receptor beta chain. The record originates from a study of blood T cell repertoires in COVID-19. The wider study: Italy, Spain and the United States were the sources of the convalescent and acute COVID-19 samples.

Participants had their cohort set by participant-reported clinical history. Two negative PCRs, clearance, or symptom resolution were required of recovered Cohort 3 donors. Only in-frame clones appear in the TCRdb table, and some are missing; sequencing was by immunoSEQ multiplex PCR. The table lists fewer than 150,000 clones, around 83% of them singletons. Germline-derived CDR1 and CDR2 are SNHLY and FYNNEI. This CDR3 has 14 residues. The ends were cut back, 6 bases at V and 2 bases at J, with 12 bases in the middle. Source material: PBMCs or T cells enriched from blood (not recorded which). This TCR was recovered from a man aged 25 to 40 who had recovered from COVID-19. The chain joins TRBV2 to TRBJ2-3; D uncertain. DNA for the CDR3: TGTGCCAGCAGGGCAGGCCCTCCCACAGATACGCAGTATTTT. Its translation: CASRAGPPTDTQYF.